One sample yielded the 2 T cell receptor beta chains listed below, sequenced in a study of cytomegalovirus exposure and HLA in healthy donors. It was with 60 Vbeta and 13 Jbeta primers that the PCR ran. Using immunoSEQ multiplex PCR, the repertoire was profiled, and TCRdb retains in-frame clones only, with some absent. Among about 130,000 clones listed, about four fifths were seen once. Input material: PBMCs. These receptors were collected from a young man in good health and CMV-seronegative.

The V and J genes are TRBV10-3 and TRBJ2-7; 7 bases fit TRBD1. Per germline, CDR1 ENHRY and CDR2 SYGVKD. There are 14 residues in the CDR3. V was pared by 3 bases and J by 6 bases, with 8 bases of the junction left unmatched. The CDR3 nucleotides are TGTGCCATCAGTGACCGACAGGGTCTAAGCGAGCAGTACTTC. This codes for CAISDRQGLSEQYF.

The chain links TRBV9 to TRBJ1-1; 8 nucleotides align to TRBD1. The CDR3 is made up of 13 amino acids. Germline V gene sequence: CDR1 SGDLS, CDR2 YYNGEE. V trimming: 3 bases; J trimming: 9 bases; junction bases outside the gene matches: 7. The CDR3 bases are TGTGCCAGCAGCGCTTCGCAGGGGGCACAAGCTTTCTTT. This gives the protein CASSASQGAQAFF. Complete variable domain (other parts from reference TRBV9 and TRBJ1-1): DSGVTQTPKHLITATGQRVTLRCSPRSGDLSVYWYQQSLDQGLQFLIQYYNGEERAKGNILERFSAQQFPDLHSELNLSSLELGDSALYFCASSASQGAQAFFGQGTRLTVV.